What follows are 32 T cell receptor beta chains derived from one specimen sequenced in a study of type 1 regulatory T cells (dated by TCRdb to the early 2020s). Their target antigens are unknown. These reads were obtained on an Illumina MiSeq. In-frame beta chains were kept once TCRdb had trimmed the public reads at Q25 with fastp and called clones with MiXCR. Identical CDR3 proteins give one entry, which carries the most common genes and DNA. The table for this sample lists approximately 23,000 distinct CDR3 sequences; roughly 72% of them were counted only once. The top ten clones comprise 13% to 15% of the sample. The material sequenced was cultured T cells, either the whole culture or a sorted T cell fraction (not recorded which). The cell subset or site label here, explained by the study, means: Tr1-enriched cell product generated in vitro against host alloantigens. The receptors come from a human donor in good health.

V gene TRBV19 combines with J gene TRBJ1-5, with a possible D match to TRBD1 (5 bases). Germline assignment: CDR1 LNHDA and CDR2 SQIVND (reference sequence). This CDR3 spans 16 amino acids. Trimming shortened V by 5 bases and J by 1 base, and 15 bases separated the two germline ends. The CDR3 nucleotides read TGTGCCAGTAGTCAGACCGCCGGGGGAAGCAATCAGCCCCAGCATTTT. The encoded protein is CASSQTAGGSNQPQHF.

The chain uses TRBV4-3 and TRBJ1-6; D may be TRBD1 (5 bases). The CDR3 consists of 17 residues. Germline assignment: CDR1 LGHNA and CDR2 YSLEER. Between the trimmed V and J ends, which lost 1 base and 9 bases, there was a span of 19 bases. This CDR3 reads CASSQGVGAGLASPLHF. The CDR3 DNA sequence: TGCGCCAGCAGCCAAGGTGTGGGTGCAGGGCTAGCTTCACCCCTCCACTTT.

J is TRBJ1-1 and V is TRBV5-1; D is uncertain. CDR3 length equals 14 residues. Germline loops: CDR1 SGHRS, CDR2 YFSETQ. Trimming pared 0 bases from V and 0 bases from J, leaving 6 bases between. CDR3 nucleotide sequence: TGCGCCAGCAGCTTGGAACGTTTGAACACTGAAGCTTTCTTT. Translation: CASSLERLNTEAFF.

The chain is built from TRBV7-9 and TRBJ1-3; no firm D call. There are 15 residues in the CDR3. V gave up 4 bases and J gave up 0 bases, with 10 bases separating them. CDR1 SEHNR and CDR2 FQNEAQ come from the germline V gene (reference sequence). The CDR3 region is CASSYGRDSGNTIYF. DNA of the CDR3: TGTGCCAGCAGCTACGGCCGGGACTCTGGAAACACCATATATTTT.

The chain employs TRBV30 and TRBJ1-5, with TRBD1 matching over 9 bases. Germline V CDR1 and CDR2: GTSNPN, SVGIG (reference sequence). This CDR3 comprises 14 residues. V shed 0 bases and J 7 bases; nucleotides not matched to a gene: 4. The CDR3 is CAWSVGQGRQPQHF. DNA of the CDR3: TGTGCCTGGAGTGTCGGACAGGGGCGCCAGCCCCAGCATTTT.

The CDR3, as DNA: TGTGCCAGCGGCCAAAATACGCATGGCTACACCTTC. Amino acid sequence: CASGQNTHGYTF. This rearrangement joins TRBV7-9 to TRBJ1-2; D is unresolved. V lost 8 bases, J lost 6 bases, and 13 bases lay in between. The CDR3 is 12 amino acids. The germline V gene has CDR1 SEHNR and CDR2 FQNEAQ (reference sequence).

V usage is TRBV9 and J usage is TRBJ1-2; 7 bases match TRBD1. Trimming took 3 bases from V and 5 from J; bases not matched to a gene: 4. CDR3 length: 13 amino acids. CDR1 SGDLS and CDR2 YYNGEE come from the germline V gene. The CDR3 region is CASSAAGGYGYTF. CDR3 DNA sequence: TGTGCCAGCAGCGCCGCAGGGGGGTATGGCTACACCTTC. The complete variable domain, with remaining parts taken from reference TRBV9 and TRBJ1-2, reads DSGVTQTPKHLITATGQRVTLRCSPRSGDLSVYWYQQSLDQGLQFLIQYYNGEERAKGNILERFSAQQFPDLHSELNLSSLELGDSALYFCASSAAGGYGYTFGSGTRLTVV.

The gene calls are TRBV27 and TRBJ2-7; maybe TRBD1 (5 bases). This CDR3 has 15 residues. V dropped 2 bases and J dropped 4 bases, with 15 bases sitting between them. Germline CDR1 and CDR2: MNHEY and SMNVEV (reference sequence). The CDR3 nucleotides are TGTGCCAGCAGTTTAGGGCTGGACAATTTATACGAGCAGTACTTC. It translates to CASSLGLDNLYEQYF.

The V and J genes are TRBV20-1 and TRBJ2-7; a weak D match, TRBD1 (6 bases). CDR1 and CDR2 (germline): DFQATT, SNEGSKA (reference sequence). Trimming left V 7 bases short and J 4 bases short, with 17 bases between. CDR3 length equals 13 residues. CDR3 loop: CSVHSGQQYEQYF. As DNA, the CDR3 is TGCAGTGTTCATTCGGGACAACAGTACGAGCAGTACTTC.

The rearrangement uses TRBV10-1 and TRBJ2-5, with TRBD1 as a possible D gene (6 bases). Germline CDR1 and CDR2: WNHNN and SYGVQD (reference sequence). The CDR3 consists of 14 residues. Trimming removed 6 bases from V and 2 bases from J, with 13 bases in between. DNA of the CDR3: TGCGCCAGCAGATCCACAGGGATTCAAGAGACCCAGTACTTC. It encodes CASRSTGIQETQYF.

Only one count was recorded for this clonotype. The J gene is TRBJ1-1, the V gene TRBV7-6, with D unresolved. Germline V CDR1 and CDR2: SGHVS, FNYEAQ. Trimming cost V 5 bases and J 3 bases, with 7 bases left between them. The CDR3 totals 12 residues. The CDR3 reads CASSRKDTEAFF. In nucleotides, the CDR3 is TGTGCCAGCAGCCGGAAGGACACTGAAGCTTTCTTT.

Details on this clonotype: An end of the junction differs from the germline gene, which may be a read error. The chain uses TRBV10-3 and TRBJ2-5; D possibly corresponds to TRBD1 (6 bases). The V gene's germline CDR1 is ENHRY and CDR2 SYGVKD. The CDR3 runs 14 residues. The CDR3 loop reads CAISPGGSQVTQYF. CDR3 coding DNA: TGTGCCATCAGTCCTGGGGGCAGTCAAGTGACCCAGTACTTC.

This clonotype was found a few times. This chain uses TRBV18 with TRBJ2-5, with D possibly matching TRBD2 (6 bases). CDR3 length: 15 residues. The germline V gene encodes CDR1 KGHSH and CDR2 LQKENI. V dropped 1 base and J dropped 5 bases, with 14 bases sitting between them. The CDR3 DNA follows: TGTGCCAGCTCACCACAAAAAGGGAGCGGGGAGACCCAGTACTTC. It codes for CASSPQKGSGETQYF.

The chain recombines TRBV6-4 with TRBJ2-2, with no clear D. This CDR3 contains 13 residues. From germline, CDR1 is MRHNA and CDR2 SNTAGT. V was pared by 6 bases and J by 4 bases, with 9 bases between. CDR3 DNA sequence: TGTGCCAGCAGAGGGCAAGCCACCGGGGAGCTGTTTTTT. It is translated as CASRGQATGELFF.

The chain couples TRBV30 to TRBJ2-7; TRBD1 matches 10 bases. CDR1 and CDR2 (germline): GTSNPN, SVGIG (reference sequence). V trimming: 3 bases; J trimming: 7 bases; junction bases outside the gene matches: 15. This CDR3 contains 16 residues. The CDR3 protein is CAWRPETGGAIYEQYF. Here the CDR3 DNA reads TGTGCCTGGAGGCCCGAGACAGGGGGCGCGATCTATGAGCAGTACTTC.

This sequence joins TRBV11-2 and TRBJ2-7, with D perhaps matching TRBD2 (7 bases). Germline assignment: CDR1 SGHAT and CDR2 FQNNGV. This CDR3 contains 15 residues. The V gene lost 0 bases and the J gene lost 3 bases, with 12 bases spanning the gap. In DNA, the CDR3 is TGTGCCAGCAGCTTAGAACGGGGGGCCTTCTACGAGCAGTACTTC. Its protein product is CASSLERGAFYEQYF. Full variable domain (outside the CDR3, taken from reference TRBV11-2 and TRBJ2-7): EAGVAQSPRYKIIEKRQSVAFWCNPISGHATLYWYQQILGQGPKLLIQFQNNGVVDDSQLPKDRFSAERLKGVDSTLKIQPAKLEDSAVYLCASSLERGAFYEQYFGPGTRLTVT.

V gene TRBV7-9 combines with J gene TRBJ2-1, with D perhaps matching TRBD1 or TRBD2 (5 bases each). Deletions cut 4 bases from V and 8 bases from J, with 12 bases between. This CDR3 is built from 13 residues. The germline gives CDR1 SEHNR, CDR2 FQNEAQ (reference sequence). CDR3 sequence reads: CASSYSRGDEQFF. CDR3 nucleotide sequence: TGTGCCAGCAGCTACTCCCGGGGCGATGAGCAGTTCTTC.

V and J are TRBV6-4 and TRBJ1-2, with 9 positions matching TRBD1. With 0 bases clipped from V and 8 bases from J, the junction kept 7 bases outside the gene matches. Germline-derived CDR1 and CDR2 are MRHNA and SNTAGT. The CDR3 has 15 residues. Written as DNA, the CDR3 is TGTGCCAGCAGTGACTCGTACAGGGGGCAAGGAGGCTACACCTTC. This encodes CASSDSYRGQGGYTF.

This clonotype was seen just once. J is TRBJ2-1 and V is TRBV4-2; D unclear. Trimming pared 0 bases from V and 10 bases from J, leaving 10 bases between. This CDR3 comprises 13 residues. Germline-derived CDR1 and CDR2 are LGHNA and YNFKEQ. The DNA of the CDR3 is TGTGCCAGCAGCCAAGATCTTGGTCGAGAGCAGTTCTTC. Its protein product is CASSQDLGREQFF.

The CDR3 spells CASSSLAGNTDTQYF. For the CDR3, the DNA is TGTGCCAGCAGTTCTTTGGCAGGGAACACAGATACGCAGTATTTT. The rearrangement joins TRBV27 to TRBJ2-3, with a possible D match to TRBD1 (5 bases). The germline V gene encodes CDR1 MNHEY and CDR2 SMNVEV (reference sequence). The CDR3 is 15 amino acids. Deletions cut 4 bases from V and 2 bases from J, with 13 bases between.

This chain connects TRBV4-1 to TRBJ2-1; TRBD2 matches 13 bases. V lost 1 base, J lost 5 bases, and 8 bases stayed unmatched. The CDR3 runs to 18 residues. The germline CDR1 and CDR2 sequences are MGHRA and YSYEKL. The CDR3 DNA reads as TGCGCCAGCAGCCAAGCCGATTTGGGACTAGCGGGGAACAATGAGCAGTTCTTC. It specifies CASSQADLGLAGNNEQFF.

This chain links TRBV20-1 with TRBJ2-2; tentative D call: TRBD1 (5 bases). Germline values: CDR1 DFQATT, CDR2 SNEGSKA (reference sequence). The V gene lost 3 bases and the J gene lost 4 bases, with 18 bases spanning the gap. The CDR3 is 16 amino acids. The CDR3 sequence: CSASRAGQRVTGELFF. In DNA, the CDR3 is TGCAGTGCTAGCAGGGCAGGGCAAAGAGTCACCGGGGAGCTGTTTTTT.

The chain joins TRBV5-1 to TRBJ1-1; D is possibly TRBD1 (5 bases). The V and J ends lost 2 bases and 1 base respectively, with 15 bases between them. Germline assignment: CDR1 SGHRS and CDR2 YFSETQ. This CDR3 contains 16 residues. The CDR3 bases are TGCGCCAGCAGCTTTAACCCTCCAAGGGGGAACACTGAAGCTTTCTTT. Translated, it gives CASSFNPPRGNTEAFF.

The chain couples TRBV19 to TRBJ1-2, with D unresolved. Germline V gives CDR1 LNHDA, CDR2 SQIVND (reference sequence). The CDR3 consists of 16 residues. V lost 3 bases to trimming and J lost 2 bases, with 16 bases between them. CDR3 coding DNA: TGTGCCAGTAGTATGTGGAAAGGGCCCACCAACTATGGCTACACCTTC. Its translation: CASSMWKGPTNYGYTF.

The genes are TRBV27 and TRBJ1-1, with TRBD1 matching over 7 bases. The CDR3 has 16 residues. In germline, CDR1 is MNHEY, CDR2 SMNVEV (reference sequence). J was trimmed by 4 bases and V by 6 bases; bases with no gene match: 14. CDR3 DNA: TGTGCCAGCAGCCAATTAAAAGGGGGCGTGGTCACTGAAGCTTTCTTT. It codes for CASSQLKGGVVTEAFF.

The J gene is TRBJ2-1, the V gene TRBV5-1; TRBD1 matches 8 bases. J lost 4 bases, V lost 5 bases, and 8 bases had no gene match. Germline CDR1 SGHRS, CDR2 YFSETQ. CDR3 length: 15 amino acids. The CDR3: CASSQQGGGYNEQFF. CDR3 in DNA: TGCGCCAGCAGTCAACAGGGGGGCGGTTACAATGAGCAGTTCTTC. Full variable domain (rest looked up from reference TRBV5-1 and TRBJ2-1): KAGVTQTPRYLIKTRGQQVTLSCSPISGHRSVSWYQQTPGQGLQFLFEYFSETQRNKGNFPGRFSGRQFSNSRSEMNVSTLELGDSALYLCASSQQGGGYNEQFFGPGTRLTVL.

The V gene is TRBV19, the J gene TRBJ1-5, with 7 positions matching TRBD1. V dropped 4 bases and J dropped 3; count of bases not matched to a gene: 9. The CDR3 covers 16 residues. The germline V gene encodes CDR1 LNHDA and CDR2 SQIVND (reference sequence). CDR3 DNA sequence: TGTGCCAGTAGTAGGGGGGACAGCCCTTCCAATCAGCCCCAGCATTTT. Its protein is CASSRGDSPSNQPQHF.

The J gene is TRBJ2-1, the V gene TRBV12-3 or TRBV12-4; 9 bases are shared with TRBD2. J lost 10 bases, V lost 3 bases, and 10 bases had no gene match. This CDR3 contains 15 residues. CDR3: CASSFRGGGAREQFF. The CDR3 DNA follows: TGTGCCAGCAGTTTTCGTGGCGGGGGGGCTAGGGAGCAGTTCTTC.

This clonotype came up a few times. V and J are TRBV7-9 and TRBJ2-5, with TRBD2 as a possible D gene (6 bases). Germline values: CDR1 SEHNR, CDR2 FQNEAQ (reference sequence). The germline V and J ends were trimmed by 2 bases and 4 bases, with 11 bases remaining between them. The CDR3 spans 14 residues. The CDR3 here is CASSLMRGPETQYF. The CDR3, as DNA: TGTGCCAGCAGCTTAATGCGGGGACCAGAGACCCAGTACTTC.

The V call is TRBV24-1, the J call TRBJ2-1; D is unresolved. The CDR3 length is 12 residues. V was trimmed by 9 bases and J by 5 bases, leaving 10 bases between them. Germline-derived CDR1 and CDR2 are KGHDR and SFDVKD. The CDR3 coding sequence is TGTGCCACCGGAGCACGAAACAATGAGCAGTTCTTC. Translation: CATGARNNEQFF.

This clonotype was detected only a few times. The rearrangement uses TRBV7-8 and TRBJ2-1; possibly TRBD2 for D (6 bases). The CDR3 has 15 amino acids. V gave up 5 bases and J gave up 4 bases, with 15 bases separating them. The germline gives CDR1 SGHVS, CDR2 FQNEAQ. The DNA for the CDR3 is TGTGCCAGCAGCGCCCGGGACTGGTCTTACAATGAGCAGTTCTTC. Protein product: CASSARDWSYNEQFF.

V is TRBV3-1 and J is TRBJ1-1; D is uncertain. The CDR3 runs to 12 residues. V shed 2 bases and J shed 7 bases, with 8 bases lying between them. Germline CDR1 and CDR2: LGHDT and YNNKEL (reference sequence). DNA for the CDR3: TGTGCCAGCAGCCAATCGGGGAATGAAGCTTTCTTT. This gives the protein CASSQSGNEAFF.